Listed below are T cell receptor beta chains from one sample, sequenced in a study of blood T cell repertoires in COVID-19. The repertoire was sequenced with immunoSEQ multiplex PCR; TCRdb's copy has only in-frame clones and lacks some. The sample carries some 120,000 clones, over 80% recorded once. The source material was peripheral blood. The origin of the receptors is a man in his 70s with acute or convalescent COVID-19. Each CDR3 is given with its conserved first and last residue. The D gene is left open where the match is weak. Size is stated for part of the rows, as once, few or many counts, or as a class when the clone is expanded.

d_call	clone_size	v_call	j_call	cdr3_aa	cdr3_nt
-	-	TRBV6-5	TRBJ1-1	CASSWKGDTEAFF	TGTGCCAGCAGTTGGAAGGGGGATACCGAAGCTTTCTTT
TRBD1	-	TRBV7-9	TRBJ1-3	CASSPRGQGMGNTIYF	TGTGCCAGCAGCCCCCGCGGACAGGGTATGGGAAACACCATATATTTT
-	-	TRBV5-1	TRBJ1-6	CASSFQDRSSYNSPLHF	TGCGCCAGCAGCTTCCAAGACAGATCCTCCTATAATTCACCCCTCCACTTT
-	-	TRBV6-5	TRBJ1-4	CASSYSGGTGEKLFF	TGTGCCAGCAGTTACTCGGGAGGGACGGGCGAAAAACTGTTTTTT
-	-	TRBV2	TRBJ1-6	CASRGGGVGSYNSPLHF	TGTGCCAGCCGCGGGGGCGGGGTCGGATCCTATAATTCACCCCTCCACTTT
TRBD1	-	TRBV5-1	TRBJ1-1	CASSTQGTANTEAFF	TGCGCCAGCAGCACCCAGGGGACAGCGAACACTGAAGCTTTCTTT
-	few	TRBV6-1	TRBJ1-3	CASSESQGFSGNTIYF	TGTGCCAGCAGTGAAAGTCAGGGGTTCTCTGGAAACACCATATATTTT
-	-	TRBV11-3	TRBJ2-3	CASSPSWGGTDTQYF	TGTGCCAGCAGCCCCTCCTGGGGGGGCACAGATACGCAGTATTTT
-	-	TRBV7-8	TRBJ2-5	CASTRDNQETQYF	TGTGCCAGCACCCGGGACAACCAAGAGACCCAGTACTTC
-	-	TRBV9	TRBJ1-5	CASSVVGVRVPRDSNQPQHF	TGTGCCAGCAGCGTAGTAGGGGTCAGGGTCCCGAGAGATAGCAATCAGCCCCAGCATTTT
-	-	TRBV2	TRBJ1-6	CASGKDRGSPLHF	TGTGCCAGCGGAAAGGACCGGGGTTCACCCCTCCACTTT
TRBD1	-	TRBV30	TRBJ1-4	CAWTGQTTTNEKLFF	TGTGCCTGGACGGGACAGACTACAACTAATGAAAAACTGTTTTTT
TRBD2	few	TRBV7-8	TRBJ2-3	CASSFQAGARGTQYF	TGTGCCAGCAGCTTCCAAGCGGGGGCCCGGGGTACGCAGTATTTT
-	-	TRBV20-1	TRBJ2-7	CSASETGLSPYEQYF	TGCAGTGCTAGTGAAACGGGACTTTCGCCCTACGAGCAGTACTTC
-	-	TRBV29-1	TRBJ1-2	CSVEQEPGGRGYYGYTF	TGCAGCGTTGAACAAGAGCCCGGGGGACGGGGTTACTATGGCTACACCTTC
TRBD2	once	TRBV5-1	TRBJ2-5	CASRLGSLAGGETQYF	TGCGCCAGCAGACTGGGGTCACTAGCGGGGGGTGAGACCCAGTACTTC
TRBD2	-	TRBV19	TRBJ2-2	CASSIQLAGAHTGELFF	TGTGCCAGTAGTATCCAACTAGCGGGGGCCCACACCGGGGAGCTGTTTTTT
-	-	TRBV5-4	TRBJ2-7	CASSTAGAGLSYEQYF	TGTGCCAGCAGCACTGCGGGGGCAGGTCTCTCCTACGAGCAGTACTTC
-	-	TRBV27	TRBJ1-6	CASSLSLASFPSPLHF	TGTGCCAGCAGTTTATCCCTGGCCAGTTTCCCTTCACCCCTCCACTTT
TRBD1	once	TRBV3-1/TRBV3-2	TRBJ1-2	CASSQDPSPGQGASGYTF	TGTGCCAGCAGCCAAGATCCCTCACCGGGACAGGGGGCGAGTGGCTACACCTTC
TRBD1	-	TRBV3-1/TRBV3-2	TRBJ1-2	CASSQLQGASGYTF	TGTGCCAGCAGCCAATTACAGGGGGCCTCTGGCTACACCTTC
-	-	TRBV10-3	TRBJ1-3	CAISRQSTTSGNTIYF	TGTGCCATCAGCCGACAGAGTACGACCTCTGGAAACACCATATATTTT
-	-	TRBV19	TRBJ1-6	CASSHQGADSPLHF	TGTGCCAGTAGCCACCAGGGTGCAGATTCACCCCTCCACTTT
TRBD1	-	TRBV7-8	TRBJ2-7	CASSAAGTGGEREQYF	TGTGCCAGCAGCGCTGCTGGGACAGGGGGAGAGAGGGAGCAGTACTTC
-	-	TRBV5-1	TRBJ2-7	CASRVAGETYEQYF	TGCGCAAGCAGGGTCGCGGGCGAGACTTACGAGCAGTACTTC
TRBD1	-	TRBV7-9	TRBJ2-1	CASSSGQGYNNEQFF	TGTGCCAGCAGCTCGGGACAGGGGTATAACAATGAGCAGTTCTTC
TRBD2	few	TRBV25-1	TRBJ2-3	CASSESGPPGGGADTQYF	TGTGCCAGCAGTGAATCCGGACCCCCGGGGGGAGGCGCAGATACGCAGTATTTT
-	-	TRBV3-1/TRBV3-2	TRBJ1-3	CASSQGAVRGNTIYF	TGTGCCAGCAGCCAGGGGGCAGTAAGAGGAAACACCATATATTTT
-	-	TRBV12-3/TRBV12-4	TRBJ2-1	CASRGLEQFF	TGTGCCAGCCGAGGGCTTGAGCAGTTCTTC
TRBD1	-	TRBV19	TRBJ2-7	CASSIRDRGTIGYEQYF	TGTGCCAGTAGTATCCGGGACAGGGGAACAATTGGCTACGAGCAGTACTTC
TRBD1	once	TRBV28	TRBJ1-6	CASSKTGISPLHF	TGTGCCAGCAGTAAGACAGGGATTTCACCCCTCCACTTT